A single sample gave rise to the 25 T cell receptor beta chains below, sequenced in a study of human versus mouse CDR3 diversity and MHC coevolution. Method: immunoSEQ multiplex PCR; TCRdb's copy keeps in-frame clones and lacks some. The sample has roughly 81,000 clones, just over 90% seen once. The sequencing sample was made of naive CD4+ T cells from blood. Subset of the sample: CD45RO-negative CD62L-positive naive CD4 T cells. The receptors were gathered from a person between 30 and 69 years old in good health.

CDR3 sequence: CASSQEGAGLNTEAFF. The CDR3 region has the DNA TGTGCCAGCAGCCAAGAGGGGGCAGGCTTGAACACTGAAGCTTTCTTT. The chain joins TRBV4-2 to TRBJ1-1; TRBD1 might be the D (6 bases). Germline values: CDR1 LGHNA, CDR2 YNFKEQ. With 0 bases removed from V and 0 bases from J, the gap between germline ends came to 11 bases. This CDR3 region has 16 residues.

The chain links TRBV29-1 to TRBJ2-3, with TRBD2 identical over 9 bases. The CDR3 totals 16 residues. V dropped 5 bases and J dropped 1; count of bases not matched to a gene: 10. Germline CDR1 is SQVTM and CDR2 is ANQGSEA. CDR3 loop: CSVYPSLAGGTDTQYF. CDR3 nucleotide sequence: TGCAGCGTTTACCCCTCACTAGCGGGCGGCACAGATACGCAGTATTTT.

The rearrangement joins TRBV7-9 to TRBJ2-1; 8 positions agree with TRBD2. This CDR3 is 13 amino acids long. Germline assignment: CDR1 SEHNR and CDR2 FQNEAQ (reference sequence). J was trimmed by 6 bases and V by 7 bases; bases with no gene match: 5. CDR3 loop: CASILGLANEQFF. The CDR3 nucleotides are TGTGCCAGCATCCTCGGACTAGCCAATGAGCAGTTCTTC.

The chain is built from TRBV15 and TRBJ1-1, with 7 bases lining up with TRBD1. CDR1 is LNHNV and CDR2 is YYDKDF in the germline V gene (reference sequence). This CDR3 is 14 amino acids long. Unmatched junction bases numbered 7, after V lost 8 bases and J lost 1 base. The CDR3 nucleotides are TGTGCCACCCTTCGACAGGGTGAGAACACTGAAGCTTTCTTT. This sequence encodes CATLRQGENTEAFF.

CDR3 loop: CAWKWGGRDTQYF. CDR3 coding DNA: TGTGCCTGGAAATGGGGGGGGAGAGATACGCAGTATTTT. The rearrangement links TRBV30 to TRBJ2-3, with 7 positions matching TRBD2. The CDR3 spans 13 residues. The germline CDR1 and CDR2 sequences are GTSNPN and SVGIG (reference sequence). V shed 4 bases and J 5 bases; nucleotides not matched to a gene: 6. Supplemented by reference TRBV30 and TRBJ2-3, the full variable domain reads SQTIHQWPATLVQPVGSPLSLECTVEGTSNPNLYWYRQAAGRGLQLLFYSVGIGQISSEVPQNLSASRPQDRQFILSSKKLLLSDSGFYLCAWKWGGRDTQYFGPGTRLTVL.

The V gene is TRBV4-2, the J gene TRBJ2-3; TRBD2 aligns across 11 bases. J was trimmed by 2 bases and V by 3 bases; bases with no gene match: 7. This CDR3 is built from 17 residues. From germline, CDR1 is LGHNA and CDR2 YNFKEQ. CDR3 DNA: TGTGCCAGCAGCCACGCCGGACTAGCGGGTCTCACAGATACGCAGTATTTT. This codes for CASSHAGLAGLTDTQYF.

This sequence joins TRBV5-1 and TRBJ2-1, with a possible D match to TRBD2 (5 bases). The V gene's germline CDR1 is SGHRS and CDR2 YFSETQ. V gave up 4 bases and J gave up 7 bases, with 18 bases separating them. The CDR3 contains 15 residues. The CDR3 DNA sequence: TGCGCCAGCAGCCCGGGGAGTGCGGTAGGGAATGAGCAGTTCTTC. Encoded protein: CASSPGSAVGNEQFF.

J is TRBJ2-1 and V is TRBV30, with 9 bases fitting TRBD2. There are 14 residues in the CDR3. Germline-derived CDR1 and CDR2 are GTSNPN and SVGIG (reference sequence). The trim removed 3 bases at V and 8 bases at J, leaving 8 bases unmatched. The CDR3: CAWRASGTSYEQFF. DNA for the CDR3: TGTGCCTGGAGAGCTTCCGGGACTAGCTATGAGCAGTTCTTC. The variable domain in full, with the rest retrieved from reference TRBV30 and TRBJ2-1, is SQTIHQWPATLVQPVGSPLSLECTVEGTSNPNLYWYRQAAGRGLQLLFYSVGIGQISSEVPQNLSASRPQDRQFILSSKKLLLSDSGFYLCAWRASGTSYEQFFGPGTRLTVL.

V gene TRBV10-3 combines with J gene TRBJ2-7; 9 bases are a match to TRBD1. Germline CDR1 and CDR2: ENHRY and SYGVKD. The length of the CDR3 is 13 residues. V shed 7 bases, J shed 7 bases, and the junction held 8 bases outside the gene matches. The DNA of the CDR3 is TGTGCCATCACCCCGGGACAGGGAAAGGAGCAGTACTTC. It translates to CAITPGQGKEQYF.

V usage is TRBV2 and J usage is TRBJ1-5; D gene uncertain. Germline V gene data show CDR1 as SNHLY and CDR2 as FYNNEI. This CDR3 spans 16 amino acids. The ends were cut back, 7 bases at V and 2 bases at J, with 18 bases in the middle. CDR3 loop: CASTLEAPSGNQPQHF. CDR3 coding DNA: TGTGCCAGCACCCTAGAGGCCCCCTCGGGCAATCAGCCCCAGCATTTT.

The gene calls are TRBV7-6 and TRBJ2-7, with TRBD1 matching 7 bases. Germline assignment: CDR1 SGHVS and CDR2 FNYEAQ. The CDR3 sequence is 15 residues long. The ends lost 5 bases at V and 4 bases at J; junction bases unmatched: 11. For the CDR3, the DNA is TGTGCCAGCAGCGCTCAGGGGGATGTTATGTACGAGCAGTACTTC. Translation: CASSAQGDVMYEQYF.

The gene calls are TRBV7-2 and TRBJ2-1; tentative D call: TRBD1 (6 bases). The germline V gene encodes CDR1 SGHTA and CDR2 FQGNSA. This CDR3 spans 15 amino acids. Between the trimmed V and J ends, which lost 1 base and 7 bases, there was a span of 14 bases. The CDR3 region has the DNA TGTGCCAGCAGCTTAGTTGGGGGCGCGGGTAATGAGCAGTTCTTC. Encoded protein: CASSLVGGAGNEQFF.

The gene calls are TRBV2 and TRBJ2-7, with D uncertain. With 6 bases removed from V and 2 bases from J, the gap between germline ends came to 14 bases. The CDR3 contains 14 residues. The germline CDR1 and CDR2 sequences are SNHLY and FYNNEI. As DNA, the CDR3 is TGTGCCAGCAGATTCCGCGACATCGCCTACGAGCAGTACTTC. It translates to CASRFRDIAYEQYF. Drawing the rest from reference TRBV2 and TRBJ2-7, the complete variable domain is EPEVTQTPSHQVTQMGQEVILRCVPISNHLYFYWYRQILGQKVEFLVSFYNNEISEKSEIFDDQFSVERPDGSNFTLKIRSTKLEDSAMYFCASRFRDIAYEQYFGPGTRLTVT.

The chain links TRBV18 to TRBJ1-2; 7 bases match TRBD1. This CDR3 spans 17 amino acids. The V segment lost 2 bases and the J segment 7 bases; nucleotides outside the gene matches: 16. Germline V lookup: CDR1 KGHSH, CDR2 LQKENI. The CDR3 spells CASSPMVQGRYAGGYTF. Here the CDR3 DNA reads TGTGCCAGCTCACCAATGGTACAGGGGCGCTATGCAGGTGGCTACACCTTC.

Only a few counts were recorded for this clone. This chain uses TRBV28 with TRBJ1-3; 7 bases map to TRBD1. The germline V gene has CDR1 MDHEN and CDR2 SYDVKM. The CDR3 covers 16 residues. V shed 1 base, J shed 1 base, and the junction held 4 bases outside the gene matches. The CDR3 region is CASSLLKQGSGNTIYF. The CDR3 coding sequence is TGTGCCAGCAGTTTATTAAAACAGGGGTCTGGAAACACCATATATTTT.

The CDR3 loop reads CASYNREDTEAFF. The CDR3 bases are TGCGCCAGTTACAACAGGGAAGACACTGAAGCTTTCTTT. The chain carries TRBV5-1 and TRBJ1-1; weak D call: TRBD1 (6 bases). The CDR3 totals 13 residues. The ends were cut back, 8 bases at V and 3 bases at J, with 14 bases in the middle. CDR1 and CDR2 from the germline V gene are SGHRS and YFSETQ.

The CDR3 loop reads CASSLAPTGGYGYTF. DNA of the CDR3: TGCGCCAGCAGCTTGGCCCCAACAGGGGGCTATGGCTACACCTTC. The chain links TRBV5-1 to TRBJ1-2, with 8 bases aligning to TRBD1. This CDR3 comprises 15 residues. Per the germline V gene, CDR1 is SGHRS and CDR2 is YFSETQ. The J segment lost 4 bases and the V segment lost 0 bases, leaving 5 bases of the junction unmatched.

This chain joins TRBV19 and TRBJ2-5; maybe TRBD1 (6 bases). The CDR3 covers 16 residues. V lost 3 bases and J 1 base, leaving 15 bases between the germline ends. Germline V gene lookup returns CDR1 LNHDA and CDR2 SQIVND (reference sequence). The CDR3, as DNA: TGTGCCAGTAGTATCTCCCACGGACAGCCCCAAGAGACCCAGTACTTC. Its protein is CASSISHGQPQETQYF. The variable domain in full, with the rest retrieved from reference TRBV19 and TRBJ2-5, is DGGITQSPKYLFRKEGQNVTLSCEQNLNHDAMYWYRQDPGQGLRLIYYSQIVNDFQKGDIAEGYSVSREKKESFPLTVTSAQKNPTAFYLCASSISHGQPQETQYFGPGTRLLVL.

The genes are TRBV28 and TRBJ1-6; D might be TRBD1 (5 bases). CDR1 is MDHEN, CDR2 SYDVKM, per germline. CDR3 length equals 12 residues. The ends were cut back, 8 bases at V and 10 bases at J, with 12 bases in the middle. In DNA, the CDR3 is TGTGCCAGCCGAATCGGGGGGTCACCCCTCCACTTT. It translates to CASRIGGSPLHF.

As DNA, the CDR3 is TGTGCCAGCAGTGAAGCGGGGAGGGGACGATACGAGCAGTACTTC. It specifies CASSEAGRGRYEQYF. The chain recombines TRBV6-1 with TRBJ2-7; 7 bases agree with TRBD2. This CDR3 spans 15 amino acids. Germline V CDR1 and CDR2: MNHNS, SASEGT. The V segment lost 0 bases and the J segment 4 bases; nucleotides outside the gene matches: 6.

The chain joins TRBV28 to TRBJ2-1; 11 nucleotides line up with TRBD2. V shed 5 bases, J shed 7 bases, and the junction held 10 bases outside the gene matches. The CDR3 loop spans 16 amino acids. Germline lookup yields CDR1 MDHEN and CDR2 SYDVKM. CDR3 residues: CASSLIAGGPRNEQFF. The CDR3 region has the DNA TGTGCCAGCAGTCTCATAGCGGGAGGGCCTAGGAATGAGCAGTTCTTC.

The CDR3 loop is CASSAQVKTQYF. CDR3 sequence (DNA): TGTGCCAGCAGCGCACAGGTGAAGACCCAGTACTTC. The gene calls are TRBV6-5 and TRBJ2-5; a weak D match, TRBD1 (5 bases). The CDR3 contains 12 residues. Germline-derived CDR1 and CDR2 are MNHEY and SVGAGI. The ends were cut back, 6 bases at V and 6 bases at J, with 11 bases in the middle.

The V call is TRBV19, the J call TRBJ2-7, with 7 bases lining up with TRBD1. The CDR3 is 17 amino acids. Trimming cost V 2 bases and J 0 bases; bases outside gene matches: 10. In germline, CDR1 is LNHDA, CDR2 SQIVND (reference sequence). CDR3 sequence (DNA): TGTGCCAGTAGTATACTCCCGTCCGAGGGGGCCTCCTACGAGCAGTACTTC. It encodes CASSILPSEGASYEQYF.

This rearrangement joins TRBV6-5 to TRBJ2-2, with 13 bases identical to TRBD2. Per the germline V gene, CDR1 is MNHEY and CDR2 is SVGAGI. This CDR3 comprises 16 residues. The trim removed 2 bases at V and 6 bases at J, leaving 3 bases unmatched. The CDR3 region has the DNA TGTGCCAGCAGTTACGATGGACTAGCGGGAGCCGGGGAGCTGTTTTTT. This sequence encodes CASSYDGLAGAGELFF.

This sequence joins TRBV7-2 and TRBJ1-1, with TRBD1 as a possible D gene (6 bases). The V end lost 4 bases, the J end lost 10 bases, and 19 bases lay between the germline ends. From germline, CDR1 is SGHTA and CDR2 FQGNSA. The CDR3 is 14 amino acids. Written as DNA, the CDR3 is TGTGCCAGCAGCTCGCTTCTGGAGACAGGTGCAGCTTTCTTT. Protein product: CASSSLLETGAAFF.